Each of the 2 T cell receptor beta chains below was sequenced from the same sample in a study of patients and donors after allogeneic stem cell transplantation. Each CDR3 protein gets one entry after TCRdb re-called the RT-PCR reads with MiXCR. The data hold 160,000 or so distinct CDR3 sequences, with 24% observed a single time. Sample: blood, either unsorted or a sorted T cell fraction (not recorded which). Receptors originate from a human donor who was either an allogeneic HSCT recipient or a stem cell or donor lymphocyte infusion donor (not recorded which). It is not recorded whose cells these are; they may come from a transplant donor.

This clonotype was seen only a few times. The chain employs TRBV20-1 and TRBJ2-4; a weak D match, TRBD2 (5 bases). V was cut by 1 base and J by 7 bases, with 14 bases left in between. CDR3 length equals 14 residues. Germline loops: CDR1 DFQATT, CDR2 SNEGSKA (reference sequence). CDR3 nucleotide sequence: TGCAGTGCTAGAGTAGGCACGGGATGGAACATTCAGTACTTC. Translating it yields CSARVGTGWNIQYF.

The chain carries TRBV29-1 and TRBJ2-1; D tentatively reads TRBD1 or TRBD2 (5 bases each). Looked up from germline, CDR1 is SQVTM and CDR2 is ANQGSEA. CDR3 length: 20 residues. Trimming removed 3 bases from V and 0 bases from J, with 27 bases in between. In nucleotides, the CDR3 is TGCAGCGTTGACCGTGAGACGGGACGGACAAAACCTAGCTCCTACAATGAGCAGTTCTTC. Translating it yields CSVDRETGRTKPSSYNEQFF.